The 18 T cell receptor beta chains below all came from one sample that was sequenced in a study of CD8 T cells in ankylosing spondylitis. TCRdb re-analysed the 5' RACE reads in MiXCR, keeping a single row per CDR3 protein. The sample lists a few hundred thousand distinct CDR3 sequences; about 18% were seen once. The sequenced sample was blood, either unsorted or a sorted T cell fraction (not recorded which). The receptors stem from a male donor with ankylosing spondylitis or in good health (not recorded which).

This clonotype showed up just once. This sequence joins TRBV20-1 and TRBJ2-7, with 9 bases matching TRBD2. V shed 1 base, J shed 3 bases, and the junction held 10 bases outside the gene matches. The CDR3 consists of 16 residues. Germline V CDR1 and CDR2: DFQATT, SNEGSKA (reference sequence). CDR3 loop: CSARVLAGMANYEQYF. CDR3 DNA: TGCAGTGCTAGAGTGCTAGCGGGGATGGCGAACTACGAGCAGTACTTC.

This clonotype has at least ten counts. The gene calls are TRBV29-1 and TRBJ2-3; D unclear. The CDR3 is 13 amino acids. V was trimmed by 2 bases and J by 2 bases, leaving 8 bases between them. CDR1 and CDR2 from the germline V gene are SQVTM and ANQGSEA. The CDR3 sequence: CSVEPRITDTQYF. CDR3 in DNA: TGCAGCGTTGAACCACGCATCACAGATACGCAGTATTTT.

This clonotype has only a few counts. The V call is TRBV6-1, the J call TRBJ2-1, with a tentative D call TRBD2 (5 bases). This CDR3 has 13 residues. Germline V gene data show CDR1 as MNHNS and CDR2 as SASEGT. V was trimmed by 6 bases and J by 4 bases, leaving 10 bases between them. CDR3 coding DNA: TGTGCCAGCAGCGATCGGGGTTACAATGAGCAGTTCTTC. This sequence encodes CASSDRGYNEQFF.

This clonotype was seen a handful of times. The rearrangement uses TRBV12-3 or TRBV12-4 and TRBJ2-7, with 8 bases identical to TRBD1. The trim removed 3 bases at V and 4 bases at J, leaving 14 bases unmatched. The CDR3 sequence is 17 residues long. In DNA, the CDR3 is TGTGCCAGCAGTTTTTTGATTGGGCCAGGGGGCCGATACGAGCAGTACTTC. It is translated as CASSFLIGPGGRYEQYF.

This clonotype was observed a handful of times. The chain carries TRBV10-3 and TRBJ2-5; 9 nucleotides agree with TRBD1. The junction had 6 bases not matched to a gene; V was cut back by 0 bases and J by 1 base. Germline V gene sequence: CDR1 ENHRY, CDR2 SYGVKD. This CDR3 spans 17 amino acids. The CDR3 region is CAISESWTGDSQETQYF. CDR3 nucleotide sequence: TGTGCCATCAGTGAGTCTTGGACAGGGGATTCCCAAGAGACCCAGTACTTC.

The rearrangement links TRBV9 to TRBJ2-3, with 10 positions matching TRBD2. V dropped 0 bases and J dropped 6; count of bases not matched to a gene: 7. CDR1 is SGDLS and CDR2 is YYNGEE in the germline V gene. CDR3 length: 16 residues. CDR3 region: CASSVGLAGPADTQYF. The DNA of the CDR3 is TGTGCCAGCAGCGTAGGACTAGCGGGTCCCGCGGATACGCAGTATTTT.

V is TRBV20-1 and J is TRBJ2-3; TRBD1 or TRBD2 may be the D gene (6 bases each). CDR3 length equals 16 residues. The V end lost 0 bases, the J end lost 4 bases, and 17 bases lay between the germline ends. Germline lookup yields CDR1 DFQATT and CDR2 SNEGSKA (reference sequence). CDR3 coding DNA: TGCAGTGCTAGAGATAGATCTTGGGGGGCCGCAGATACGCAGTATTTT. Its protein is CSARDRSWGAADTQYF.

The CDR3 bases are TGTGCTAGTGGTTCTGAGGACAGAGAGACCCAGTACTTC. This codes for CASGSEDRETQYF. The chain is built from TRBV12-5 and TRBJ2-5, with a weak D call TRBD1 (6 bases). The CDR3 totals 13 residues. V was cut by 4 bases and J by 4 bases, with 10 bases left in between. Germline values: CDR1 LGHNT, CDR2 FRNRAP.

The V gene is TRBV27, the J gene TRBJ2-1; 7 bases match TRBD2. This CDR3 has 15 amino acids. Unmatched junction bases numbered 7, after V lost 7 bases and J lost 1 base. Germline V gene lookup returns CDR1 MNHEY and CDR2 SMNVEV (reference sequence). The CDR3 DNA is TGTGCCAGCACCCCCGGTAGCGGGTCCTACAATGAGCAGTTCTTC. It codes for CASTPGSGSYNEQFF.

This chain links TRBV5-6 with TRBJ2-1; possibly TRBD2 for D (6 bases). The V gene's germline CDR1 is SGHDT and CDR2 YYEEEE. The CDR3 length is 16 residues. V lost 4 bases, J lost 9 bases, and 23 bases lay in between. The CDR3: CASSVQLSGQWGEQFF. The CDR3 DNA reads as TGTGCCAGCAGCGTACAACTTAGCGGTCAGTGGGGTGAGCAGTTCTTC.

This rearrangement joins TRBV15 to TRBJ2-2, with D hard to call. V was clipped by 5 bases and J by 2 bases, with 9 bases between them. Per germline, CDR1 LNHNV and CDR2 YYDKDF (reference sequence). The CDR3 covers 14 residues. CDR3 nucleotides: TGTGCCACCAGCGCCGGGCCAAACACCGGGGAGCTGTTTTTT. Its protein is CATSAGPNTGELFF.

The V gene is TRBV19, the J gene TRBJ1-5, with D unclear. The length of the CDR3 is 16 residues. The V and J ends lost 2 bases and 0 bases respectively, with 11 bases between them. CDR1 and CDR2 from the germline V gene are LNHDA and SQIVND (reference sequence). The CDR3 nucleotides are TGTGCCAGTAGTATACTGCCCATCGATAGCAATCAGCCCCAGCATTTT. Encoded protein: CASSILPIDSNQPQHF. Filled out from reference TRBV19 and TRBJ1-5, the complete variable domain reads DGGITQSPKYLFRKEGQNVTLSCEQNLNHDAMYWYRQDPGQGLRLIYYSQIVNDFQKGDIAEGYSVSREKKESFPLTVTSAQKNPTAFYLCASSILPIDSNQPQHFGDGTRLSIL.

The chain is built from TRBV11-2 and TRBJ2-7; TRBD1 agrees at 8 bases. Germline V gene data show CDR1 as SGHAT and CDR2 as FQNNGV. This CDR3 contains 15 residues. V gave up 4 bases and J gave up 3 bases; unmatched junction bases: 8. CDR3: CASSSQGAQNYEQYF. For the CDR3, the DNA is TGTGCCAGCAGCTCCCAGGGGGCTCAAAACTACGAGCAGTACTTC.

The genes are TRBV7-9 and TRBJ2-7; 7 bases align to TRBD1. CDR3 size: 14 residues. The junction had 5 bases not matched to a gene; V was cut back by 0 bases and J by 6 bases. Germline V gene data show CDR1 as SEHNR and CDR2 as FQNEAQ (reference sequence). The CDR3 sequence is CASSLARGLGEQYF. CDR3 coding DNA: TGTGCCAGCAGCTTAGCTAGGGGGCTCGGCGAGCAGTACTTC.

Many counts were recorded for this clonotype. The genes are TRBV20-1 and TRBJ2-7; possible D gene TRBD2, 6 bases. Germline V CDR1 and CDR2: DFQATT, SNEGSKA (reference sequence). CDR3 size: 15 residues. Trimming shortened V by 3 bases and J by 4 bases, and 19 bases separated the two germline ends. The CDR3 DNA reads as TGCAGTGCTAGTAAACAAGTTCGGGAGACTTACGAGCAGTACTTC. Amino acid sequence: CSASKQVRETYEQYF.

This clonotype came up a few times. CDR3 region: CASRGSGGDEQFF. The CDR3 coding sequence is TGCGCCAGCAGAGGCTCAGGGGGCGATGAGCAGTTCTTC. The chain recombines TRBV5-1 with TRBJ2-1, with 8 bases matching TRBD1. Looked up from germline, CDR1 is SGHRS and CDR2 is YFSETQ. The length of the CDR3 is 13 residues. J was trimmed by 8 bases and V by 5 bases; bases with no gene match: 6.

Remarks on this clonotype: This may be a read error, as it is one base from a much larger clone. The chain couples TRBV6-5 to TRBJ1-1, with 8 bases matching TRBD1. This CDR3 comprises 12 residues. Germline lookup yields CDR1 MNHEY and CDR2 SVGAGI. CDR3 region: CASSYSTGEALF. Written as DNA, the CDR3 is TGTGCCAGCAGTTACTCGACAGGGGAAGCTCTCTTT.

At least ten counts were recorded for this clonotype. The rearrangement uses TRBV15 and TRBJ2-1; D unresolved. The CDR3 contains 13 residues. Trimming took 4 bases from V and 6 from J, leaving 10 bases between them. CDR1 and CDR2 (germline): LNHNV, YYDKDF (reference sequence). Here the CDR3 reads CATSTESRNEQFF. The CDR3 DNA is TGTGCCACCAGCACGGAGAGCCGCAATGAGCAGTTCTTC.